This T cell receptor beta chain came from a study of OX40 agonist ivuxolimab in advanced cancers. Study information: Patients were treated with intravenous ivuxolimab, dosed at 0.01 to 10 mg/kg and infused every 2 weeks.

Systemic immunosuppression or a history of autoimmune disease excluded patients. The V gene lost 5 bases and the J gene lost 6 bases, with 16 bases spanning the gap. The germline V gene encodes CDR1 MNHEY and CDR2 SVGAGI. The CDR3 runs 14 residues. Profiled with immunoSEQ multiplex PCR; TCRdb holds only in-frame clones, not every one. Among nearly 85,000 clones listed, approximately 86% were seen once. Sequencing used CD4+ or CD8+ T cells sorted from blood, obtained in a trial of the OX40 agonist ivuxolimab. The TCR was taken from an adult with an advanced solid tumor such as melanoma, head and neck, liver or kidney cancer. This rearrangement joins TRBV6-5 to TRBJ1-1; perhaps TRBD1 as D (5 bases). The CDR3 spells CASSAPTEKAEAFF. The CDR3 DNA is TGTGCCAGCAGTGCCCCGACAGAGAAGGCTGAAGCTTTCTTT.